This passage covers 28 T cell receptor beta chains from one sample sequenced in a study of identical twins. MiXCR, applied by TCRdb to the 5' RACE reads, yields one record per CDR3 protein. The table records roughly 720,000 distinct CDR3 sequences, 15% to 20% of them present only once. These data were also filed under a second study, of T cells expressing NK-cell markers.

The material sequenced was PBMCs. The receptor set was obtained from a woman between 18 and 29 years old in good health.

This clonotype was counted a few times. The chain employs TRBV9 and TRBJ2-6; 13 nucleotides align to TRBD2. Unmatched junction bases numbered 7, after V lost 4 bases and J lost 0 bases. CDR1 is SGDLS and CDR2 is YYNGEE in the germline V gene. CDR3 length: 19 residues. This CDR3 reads CASSPRLAGGFSGANVLTF. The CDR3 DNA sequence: TGTGCCAGCAGCCCACGACTAGCGGGAGGTTTCTCTGGGGCCAACGTCCTGACTTTC.

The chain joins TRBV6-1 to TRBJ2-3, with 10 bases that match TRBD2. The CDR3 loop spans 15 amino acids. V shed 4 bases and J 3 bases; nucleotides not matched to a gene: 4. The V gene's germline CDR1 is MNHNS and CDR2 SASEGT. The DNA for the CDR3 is TGTGCCAGCAGTGTACGACTAGCGGGTACAGATACGCAGTATTTT. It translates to CASSVRLAGTDTQYF.

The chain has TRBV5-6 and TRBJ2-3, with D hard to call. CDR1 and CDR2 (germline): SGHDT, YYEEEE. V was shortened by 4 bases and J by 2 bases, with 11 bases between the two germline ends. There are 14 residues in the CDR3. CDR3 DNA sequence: TGTGCCAGCAGCGTACGAGACCCCACAGATACGCAGTATTTT. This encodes CASSVRDPTDTQYF.

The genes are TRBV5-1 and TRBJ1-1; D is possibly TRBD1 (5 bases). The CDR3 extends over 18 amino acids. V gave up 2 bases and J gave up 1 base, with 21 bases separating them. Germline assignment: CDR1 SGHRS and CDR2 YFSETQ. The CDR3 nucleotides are TGCGCCAGCAGCTTTCGGGCCGGGGGAGGGCTACAGAACACTGAAGCTTTCTTT. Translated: CASSFRAGGGLQNTEAFF.

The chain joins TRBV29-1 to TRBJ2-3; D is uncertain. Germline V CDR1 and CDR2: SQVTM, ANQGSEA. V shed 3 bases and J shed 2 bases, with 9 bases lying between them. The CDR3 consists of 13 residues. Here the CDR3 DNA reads TGCAGCGTTGATGGGCCAGACACAGATACGCAGTATTTT. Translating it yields CSVDGPDTDTQYF.

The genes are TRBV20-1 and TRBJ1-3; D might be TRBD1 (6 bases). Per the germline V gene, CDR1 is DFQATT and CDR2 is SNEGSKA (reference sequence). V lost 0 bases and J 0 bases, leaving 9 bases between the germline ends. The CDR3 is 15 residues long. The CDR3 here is CSAREGTNSGNTIYF. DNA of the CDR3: TGCAGTGCTAGAGAGGGGACAAACTCTGGAAACACCATATATTTT.

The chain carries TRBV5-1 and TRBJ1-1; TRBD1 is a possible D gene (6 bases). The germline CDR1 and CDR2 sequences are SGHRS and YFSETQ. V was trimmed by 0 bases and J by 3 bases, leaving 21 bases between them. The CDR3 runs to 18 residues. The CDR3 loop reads CASSLAVSGGVQDTEAFF. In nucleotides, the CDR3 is TGCGCCAGCAGCTTGGCCGTTTCGGGGGGCGTTCAGGACACTGAAGCTTTCTTT.

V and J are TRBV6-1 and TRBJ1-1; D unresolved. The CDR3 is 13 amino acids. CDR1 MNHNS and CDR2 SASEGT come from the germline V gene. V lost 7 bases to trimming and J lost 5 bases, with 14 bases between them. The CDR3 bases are TGTGCCAGCAACTCACTCTGGAGGACTGAAGCTTTCTTT. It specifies CASNSLWRTEAFF.

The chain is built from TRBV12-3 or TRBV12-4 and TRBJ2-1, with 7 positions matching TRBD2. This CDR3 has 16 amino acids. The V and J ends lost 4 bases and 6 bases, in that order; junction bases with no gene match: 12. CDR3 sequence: CASSSPLAAPGNEQFF. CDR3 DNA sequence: TGTGCCAGCAGTTCACCCCTAGCGGCTCCGGGCAATGAGCAGTTCTTC.

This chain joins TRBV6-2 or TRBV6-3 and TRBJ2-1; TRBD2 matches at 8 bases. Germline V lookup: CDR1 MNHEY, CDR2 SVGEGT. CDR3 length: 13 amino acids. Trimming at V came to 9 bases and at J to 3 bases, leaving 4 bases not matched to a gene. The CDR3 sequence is CASLSGDYNEQFF. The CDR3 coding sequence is TGTGCCAGTCTTAGCGGGGACTACAATGAGCAGTTCTTC.

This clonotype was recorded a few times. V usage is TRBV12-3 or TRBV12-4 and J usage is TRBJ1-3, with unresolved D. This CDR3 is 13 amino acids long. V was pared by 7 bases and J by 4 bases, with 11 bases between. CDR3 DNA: TGTGCCAGCACCCTGCTGGAGGGAAACACCATATATTTT. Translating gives CASTLLEGNTIYF.

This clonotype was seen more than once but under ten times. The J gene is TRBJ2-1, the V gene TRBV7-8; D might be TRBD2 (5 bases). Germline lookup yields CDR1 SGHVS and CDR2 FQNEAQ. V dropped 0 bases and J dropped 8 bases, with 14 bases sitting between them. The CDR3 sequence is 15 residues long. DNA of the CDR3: TGTGCCAGCAGCTTAGCCCGGGAAAGGGTGGATGAGCAGTTCTTC. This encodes CASSLARERVDEQFF.

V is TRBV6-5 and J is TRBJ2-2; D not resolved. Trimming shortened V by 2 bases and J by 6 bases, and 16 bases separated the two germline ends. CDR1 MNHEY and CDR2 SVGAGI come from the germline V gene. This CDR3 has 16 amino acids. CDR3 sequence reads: CASSYSFALRSGELFF. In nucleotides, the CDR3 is TGTGCCAGCAGTTACAGTTTCGCCCTACGGTCCGGGGAGCTGTTTTTT.

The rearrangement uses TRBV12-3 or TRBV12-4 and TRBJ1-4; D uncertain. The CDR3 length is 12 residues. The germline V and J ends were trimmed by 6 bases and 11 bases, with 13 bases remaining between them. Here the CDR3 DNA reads TGTGCCAGCAGCCCCCGGTTCGGGAAACTGTTTTTT. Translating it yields CASSPRFGKLFF.

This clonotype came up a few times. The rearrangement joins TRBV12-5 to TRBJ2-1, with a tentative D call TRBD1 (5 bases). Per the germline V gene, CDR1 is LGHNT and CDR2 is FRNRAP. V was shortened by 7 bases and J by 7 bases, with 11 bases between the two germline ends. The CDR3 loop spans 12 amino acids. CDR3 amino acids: CASALGVNEQFF. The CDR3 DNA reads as TGTGCTAGTGCCCTAGGGGTTAATGAGCAGTTCTTC.

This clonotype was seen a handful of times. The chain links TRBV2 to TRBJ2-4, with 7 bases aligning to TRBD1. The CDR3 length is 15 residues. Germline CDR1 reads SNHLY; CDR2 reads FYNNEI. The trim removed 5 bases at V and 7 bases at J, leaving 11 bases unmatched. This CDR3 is CASSHEGAPRNIQYF. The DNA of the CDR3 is TGTGCCAGCAGTCATGAGGGGGCCCCCAGGAACATTCAGTACTTC.

DNA for the CDR3: TGTGCCAGCAGCTTAACGGTGGGGTCACCCCTCCACTTT. Its translation is CASSLTVGSPLHF. The chain recombines TRBV11-3 with TRBJ1-6; D uncertain. V was shortened by 2 bases and J by 10 bases, with 9 bases between the two germline ends. This CDR3 is 13 amino acids long. The germline gives CDR1 SGHNT, CDR2 YENEEA.

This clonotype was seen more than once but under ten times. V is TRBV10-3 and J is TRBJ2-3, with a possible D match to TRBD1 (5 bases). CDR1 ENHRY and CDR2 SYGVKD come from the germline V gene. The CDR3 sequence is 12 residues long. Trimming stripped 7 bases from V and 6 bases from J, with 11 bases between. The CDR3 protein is CAIMNSGDTQYF. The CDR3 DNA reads TGTGCCATCATGAATTCAGGGGATACGCAGTATTTT.

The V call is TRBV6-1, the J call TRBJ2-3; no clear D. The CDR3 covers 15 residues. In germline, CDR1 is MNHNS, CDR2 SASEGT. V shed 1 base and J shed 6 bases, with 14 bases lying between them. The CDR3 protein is CASSEGRMPVDTQYF. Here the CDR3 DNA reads TGTGCCAGCAGTGAAGGACGGATGCCAGTCGATACGCAGTATTTT.

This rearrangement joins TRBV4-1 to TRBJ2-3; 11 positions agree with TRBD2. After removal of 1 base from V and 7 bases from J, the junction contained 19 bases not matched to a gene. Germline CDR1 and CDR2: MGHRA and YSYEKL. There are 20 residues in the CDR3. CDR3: CASSQVRTGLAGGPLNTQYF. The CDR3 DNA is TGCGCCAGCAGCCAAGTGCGGACCGGCCTAGCGGGGGGTCCCTTGAATACGCAGTATTTT.

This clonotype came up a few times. CDR3 loop: CASSWTGYLSSYEQYF. Written as DNA, the CDR3 is TGTGCCAGCAGCTGGACGGGCTACTTATCTTCCTACGAGCAGTACTTC. The chain combines TRBV5-5 with TRBJ2-7; D uncertain. The CDR3 loop spans 16 amino acids. Trimming removed 3 bases from V and 1 base from J, with 17 bases in between. CDR1 is SGHKS and CDR2 is YYEKEE in the germline V gene (reference sequence).

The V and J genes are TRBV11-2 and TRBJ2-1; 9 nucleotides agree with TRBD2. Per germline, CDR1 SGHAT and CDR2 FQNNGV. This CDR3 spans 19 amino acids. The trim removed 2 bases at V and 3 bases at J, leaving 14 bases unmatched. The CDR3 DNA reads TGTGCCAGCAGCTTAAGAGGTGCTGCGGGAGGGCCCTTCTACAATGAGCAGTTCTTC. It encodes CASSLRGAAGGPFYNEQFF.

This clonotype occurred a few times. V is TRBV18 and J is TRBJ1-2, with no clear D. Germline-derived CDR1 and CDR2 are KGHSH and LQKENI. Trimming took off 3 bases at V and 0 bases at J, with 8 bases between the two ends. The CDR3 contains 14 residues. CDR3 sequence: CASSPSAANYGYTF. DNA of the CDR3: TGTGCCAGCTCACCTTCGGCAGCTAACTATGGCTACACCTTC.

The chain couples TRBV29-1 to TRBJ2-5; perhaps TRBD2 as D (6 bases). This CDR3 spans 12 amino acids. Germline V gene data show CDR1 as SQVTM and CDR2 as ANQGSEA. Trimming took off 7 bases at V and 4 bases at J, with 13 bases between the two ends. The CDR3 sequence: CSAFLGGETQYF. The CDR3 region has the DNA TGCAGCGCCTTTCTGGGAGGAGAGACCCAGTACTTC.

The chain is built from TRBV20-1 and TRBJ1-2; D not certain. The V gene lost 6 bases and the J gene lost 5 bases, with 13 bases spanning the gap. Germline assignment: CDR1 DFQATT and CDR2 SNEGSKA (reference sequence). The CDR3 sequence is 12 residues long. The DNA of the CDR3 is TGCAGTGCGGCGCAGTCCAAATATGGCTACACCTTC. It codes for CSAAQSKYGYTF.

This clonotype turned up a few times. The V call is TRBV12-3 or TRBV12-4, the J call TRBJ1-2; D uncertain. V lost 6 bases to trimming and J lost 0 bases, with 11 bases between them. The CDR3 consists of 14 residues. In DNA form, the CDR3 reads TGTGCCAGCAGCCCCCCACTTGCTAACTATGGCTACACCTTC. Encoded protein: CASSPPLANYGYTF.

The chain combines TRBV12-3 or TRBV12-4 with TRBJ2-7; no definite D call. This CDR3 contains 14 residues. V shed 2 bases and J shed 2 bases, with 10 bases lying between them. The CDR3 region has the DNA TGTGCCAGCAGTTTAAATGGCGGAACCTACGAGCAGTACTTC. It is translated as CASSLNGGTYEQYF.

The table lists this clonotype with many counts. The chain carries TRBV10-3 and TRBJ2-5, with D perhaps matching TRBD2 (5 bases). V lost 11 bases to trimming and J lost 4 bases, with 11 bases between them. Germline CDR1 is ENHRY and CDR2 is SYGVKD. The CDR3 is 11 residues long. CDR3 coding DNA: TGTGCCGTAGGACTTGGAGAGACCCAGTACTTC. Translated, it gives CAVGLGETQYF.